This TCR beta chain is from a study of PD-L1 blockade in urothelial cancer. The overall study: In the patient group, most of the roughly 30 were males with bladder-origin urothelial cancer. Blood drawn 3 weeks (second dose) and 6 weeks after treatment start was analyzed. T cells were recovered from blood samples at a median of 141,255.

Time point meaning: peripheral blood 6 weeks after treatment start. TCRdb's table, derived via immunoSEQ multiplex PCR, lists solely in-frame clones and lacks some. The sample comprises about 45,000 clones, roughly four fifths of which are singletons, and roughly 16% rests with the top ten. The sequence derives from a man aged 60 to 69 with urothelial cancer. Sample: PBMCs, taken around atezolizumab (anti-PD-L1) treatment.

The chain's CDR3 is CASKYSGVPGELFF. The CDR3 region has the DNA TGTGCCAGCAAGTATTCAGGGGTCCCGGGGGAGCTGTTTTTT. The rearrangement joins TRBV11-2 to TRBJ2-2; weak D call: TRBD1 (6 bases). Trimming took off 7 bases at V and 8 bases at J, with 17 bases between the two ends. The CDR3 loop spans 14 amino acids. Germline V lookup: CDR1 SGHAT, CDR2 FQNNGV. The full variable domain, in which reference TRBV11-2 and TRBJ2-2 provide the parts outside the CDR3, is EAGVAQSPRYKIIEKRQSVAFWCNPISGHATLYWYQQILGQGPKLLIQFQNNGVVDDSQLPKDRFSAERLKGVDSTLKIQPAKLEDSAVYLCASKYSGVPGELFFGEGSRLTVL.